A single sample is the source of the 28 T cell receptor beta chains below, sequenced in a study of regulatory T cells in long-lasting Graves disease. In building TCR beta libraries, iRepertoire HTBI primers were used together with Arm-PCR of CDR3 regions. TCRdb fed the multiplex PCR reads into MiXCR, producing one record per CDR3 protein. The sample gives some 240,000 distinct CDR3 sequences, around 19% of which show up once; roughly 12% is in the top ten. The time point was: newly diagnosed GD, antithyroid drugs for less than 3 months. RNA isolated from PBMCs was used to make the TCR library. The same data also went into a second study, on T cells in Graves' hyperthyroidism and ophthalmopathy.

The starting material was peripheral blood mononuclear cells (PBMCs), obtained at new diagnosis, from a patient treated with antithyroid drugs. Every receptor here comes from a woman in her 30s with Graves disease.

There are a few counts of this clonotype. This sequence joins TRBV19 and TRBJ1-2; D is uncertain. Germline V CDR1 and CDR2: LNHDA, SQIVND (reference sequence). Trimming took off 3 bases at V and 2 bases at J, with 10 bases between the two ends. The CDR3 contains 14 residues. The CDR3 spells CASSMGRLNYGYTF. The CDR3 region has the DNA TGTGCCAGTAGTATGGGCAGATTGAACTATGGCTACACCTTC.

The V gene is TRBV15, the J gene TRBJ1-4; 12 positions match TRBD1. Germline CDR1 and CDR2: LNHNV and YYDKDF (reference sequence). The V and J ends lost 2 bases and 2 bases, in that order; junction bases with no gene match: 3. This CDR3 is 17 amino acids long. CDR3 nucleotides: TGTGCCACCAGCAGACTGGGACAGGGGGCGACTAATGAAAAACTGTTTTTT. Translating it yields CATSRLGQGATNEKLFF.

This clonotype has ten or more counts. This chain uses TRBV5-1 with TRBJ2-2; no clear D gene. Trimming removed 7 bases from V and 5 bases from J, with 9 bases in between. Germline loops: CDR1 SGHRS, CDR2 YFSETQ. The CDR3 has 12 residues. For the CDR3, the DNA is TGCGCCAGCGGTCAACCGACCGGGGAGCTGTTTTTT. This encodes CASGQPTGELFF.

In this sample, this clonotype turned up many times. V gene TRBV6-1 combines with J gene TRBJ1-1; TRBD1 is a possible D gene (5 bases). Germline CDR1 and CDR2: MNHNS and SASEGT. The V gene lost 7 bases and the J gene lost 3 bases, with 12 bases spanning the gap. The CDR3 covers 13 residues. CDR3 DNA sequence: TGTGCCAGCACGCGGGACGGGGACACTGAAGCTTTCTTT. It encodes CASTRDGDTEAFF.

This clonotype came up many times. The V and J genes are TRBV12-3 or TRBV12-4 and TRBJ1-4; 9 positions match TRBD1. Losses at the gene ends were 6 bases for V and 7 bases for J; bases not matched to a gene: 6. The CDR3 consists of 14 residues. CDR3 bases: TGTGCCAGCAGACGGACAGGGGCAGGTGAAAAACTGTTTTTT. Translated, it gives CASRRTGAGEKLFF.

This chain uses TRBV7-2 with TRBJ2-5; no definite D call. Germline loops: CDR1 SGHTA, CDR2 FQGNSA. CDR3 length: 12 residues. Deletions cut 5 bases from V and 0 bases from J, with 4 bases between. The CDR3 reads CASSPYQETQYF. The CDR3 region has the DNA TGTGCCAGCAGCCCGTACCAAGAGACCCAGTACTTC.

This clonotype was found many times. The J gene is TRBJ1-5, the V gene TRBV28; D is undetermined. Germline loops: CDR1 MDHEN, CDR2 SYDVKM. Deletions cut 3 bases from V and 1 base from J, with 13 bases between. The CDR3 covers 16 residues. CDR3 sequence (DNA): TGTGCCAGCAGTTTGGAGGGTACGAGCAGCAATCAGCCCCAGCATTTT. Encoded protein: CASSLEGTSSNQPQHF.

This clonotype was counted a few times. The J gene is TRBJ2-7, the V gene TRBV11-3; the D gene is possibly TRBD2 (6 bases). The CDR3 spans 15 residues. Per the germline V gene, CDR1 is SGHNT and CDR2 is YENEEA. Trimming pared 5 bases from V and 0 bases from J, leaving 14 bases between. This CDR3 reads CASSPGGSASYEQYF. The CDR3 nucleotides are TGTGCCAGCAGCCCCGGGGGATCCGCCTCCTACGAGCAGTACTTC.

This clonotype was picked up a small number of times. The CDR3 loop is CSALRGSGNTIYF. The CDR3 DNA reads as TGCAGTGCTCTCAGGGGATCCGGAAACACCATATATTTT. This rearrangement joins TRBV20-1 to TRBJ1-3; a weak D match, TRBD1 (6 bases). Germline-derived CDR1 and CDR2 are DFQATT and SNEGSKA (reference sequence). The CDR3 is 13 amino acids. V lost 5 bases and J 4 bases, leaving 12 bases between the germline ends.

The chain is built from TRBV11-1 and TRBJ2-4; 11 nucleotides agree with TRBD2. The V segment lost 1 base and the J segment 4 bases; nucleotides outside the gene matches: 6. The V gene's germline CDR1 is SGHAT and CDR2 FQDESV (reference sequence). The CDR3 sequence is 17 residues long. The CDR3 loop reads CASSLDPSGGIKNIQYF. CDR3 nucleotide sequence: TGTGCCAGCAGCTTAGACCCTAGCGGGGGGATTAAAAACATTCAGTACTTC.

The table lists this clonotype with a few counts. The chain recombines TRBV28 with TRBJ2-1, with 9 bases lining up with TRBD2. After removal of 4 bases from V and 8 bases from J, the junction contained 9 bases not matched to a gene. Germline values: CDR1 MDHEN, CDR2 SYDVKM. CDR3 length equals 15 residues. CDR3 protein: CASSSTEGLAHEQFF. The CDR3 nucleotides read TGTGCCAGCAGTTCTACCGAGGGACTAGCTCATGAGCAGTTCTTC.

A few counts support this clonotype. The chain uses TRBV6-2 or TRBV6-3 and TRBJ1-4, with a weak D call TRBD1 (5 bases). Germline assignment: CDR1 MNHEY and CDR2 SVGEGT. V lost 8 bases and J lost 6, with 13 bases in between. CDR3 size: 13 residues. The CDR3, as DNA: TGTGCCAGCGGTGGGGGGTTTCATGAAAAACTGTTTTTT. This codes for CASGGGFHEKLFF.

This clonotype has at least ten counts. The CDR3 loop is CASSQAGQSYEQYF. The DNA of the CDR3 is TGTGCCAGCAGCCAAGCGGGACAGAGCTACGAGCAGTACTTC. The chain uses TRBV5-5 and TRBJ2-7, with D possibly being TRBD1 or TRBD2 (7 bases each). The CDR3 is 14 residues long. Germline V lookup: CDR1 SGHKS, CDR2 YYEKEE (reference sequence). V shed 4 bases and J shed 3 bases, with 14 bases lying between them. Together with reference TRBV5-5 and TRBJ2-7, the CDR3 gives the full variable domain: DAGVTQSPTHLIKTRGQQVTLRCSPISGHKSVSWYQQVLGQGPQFIFQYYEKEERGRGNFPDRFSARQFPNYSSELNVNALLLGDSALYLCASSQAGQSYEQYFGPGTRLTVT.

Turning to this clonotype: This CDR3 is missing its conserved last phenylalanine or tryptophan, likely due to a read error. The chain has TRBV19 and TRBJ1-6; TRBD1 matches 7 bases. In germline, CDR1 is LNHDA, CDR2 SQIVND (reference sequence). Trimming took 4 bases from V and 8 from J; bases not matched to a gene: 2. This CDR3 is 13 amino acids long. The CDR3 spells CASSNTGDSPLHS. Here the CDR3 DNA reads TGTGCCAGTAGTAACACAGGGGATTCACCCCTCCACTCT.

There are many counts of this clonotype. The chain uses TRBV28 and TRBJ1-5, with 9 bases aligning to TRBD1. This CDR3 is built from 16 residues. V lost 4 bases and J lost 0; bases outside the gene matches: 4. Looked up from germline, CDR1 is MDHEN and CDR2 is SYDVKM. The CDR3 coding sequence is TGTGCCAGCAGTTGGGCGGACAGGGGTAGCAATCAGCCCCAGCATTTT. It yields the protein CASSWADRGSNQPQHF.

This clonotype was detected many times. The chain has TRBV20-1 and TRBJ2-5; 12 positions match TRBD2. After removal of 5 bases from V and 1 base from J, the junction contained 8 bases not matched to a gene. The CDR3 has 16 amino acids. Germline values: CDR1 DFQATT, CDR2 SNEGSKA (reference sequence). The CDR3: CSAEGGTSGRQETQYF. The CDR3 region has the DNA TGCAGTGCTGAGGGGGGGACTAGCGGGCGCCAAGAGACCCAGTACTTC.

This clonotype was detected many times. The gene calls are TRBV19 and TRBJ2-5, with D possibly being TRBD1 (5 bases). The V gene lost 1 base and the J gene lost 4 bases, with 19 bases spanning the gap. The CDR3 is made up of 17 amino acids. Germline V lookup: CDR1 LNHDA, CDR2 SQIVND (reference sequence). CDR3 protein: CASSIGSTVRIGETQYF. The CDR3 DNA follows: TGTGCCAGTAGTATAGGATCGACAGTCCGGATCGGAGAGACCCAGTACTTC.

In this sample, this clonotype turned up many times. V gene TRBV2 combines with J gene TRBJ2-7, with TRBD1 matching over 7 bases. The CDR3 is 16 residues long. The ends lost 4 bases at V and 0 bases at J; junction bases unmatched: 9. The germline V gene has CDR1 SNHLY and CDR2 FYNNEI. CDR3 sequence reads: CASSADPWDSSYEQYF. CDR3 bases: TGTGCCAGCAGTGCCGACCCTTGGGACAGCTCCTACGAGCAGTACTTC. The full variable domain, in which reference TRBV2 and TRBJ2-7 provide the parts outside the CDR3, is EPEVTQTPSHQVTQMGQEVILRCVPISNHLYFYWYRQILGQKVEFLVSFYNNEISEKSEIFDDQFSVERPDGSNFTLKIRSTKLEDSAMYFCASSADPWDSSYEQYFGPGTRLTVT.

A few counts support this clonotype. This rearrangement joins TRBV20-1 to TRBJ2-7, with 12 bases identical to TRBD2. Looked up from germline, CDR1 is DFQATT and CDR2 is SNEGSKA (reference sequence). After removal of 7 bases from V and 0 bases from J, the junction contained 4 bases not matched to a gene. CDR3 length: 14 amino acids. The DNA of the CDR3 is TGCAGTGTTACGACTAGCGGGGGCTCCTACGAGCAGTACTTC. It encodes CSVTTSGGSYEQYF.

This clonotype was found many times. The gene calls are TRBV12-3 or TRBV12-4 and TRBJ1-5, with D hard to call. V was trimmed by 6 bases and J by 1 base, leaving 16 bases between them. This CDR3 comprises 16 residues. The CDR3 coding sequence is TGTGCCAGCAGGTCCCAACGGGGAGGAAGCAATCAGCCCCAGCATTTT. This translates into CASRSQRGGSNQPQHF.

This clonotype was seen ten or more times. The CDR3 sequence is CASKFSDREFTEAFF. The CDR3 DNA reads TGTGCCAGCAAATTCTCGGACAGGGAATTCACTGAAGCTTTCTTT. The chain carries TRBV25-1 and TRBJ1-1, with TRBD1 identical over 8 bases. Unmatched junction bases numbered 11, after V lost 7 bases and J lost 4 bases. Germline-derived CDR1 and CDR2 are MGHDK and SYGVNS. This CDR3 contains 15 residues.

The table lists this clonotype with many counts. The V call is TRBV5-1, the J call TRBJ2-5; TRBD2 matches at 8 bases. V lost 0 bases to trimming and J lost 5 bases; unmatched junction nucleotides: 9. Per the germline V gene, CDR1 is SGHRS and CDR2 is YFSETQ. This CDR3 contains 16 residues. CDR3 nucleotide sequence: TGCGCCAGCAGCTTGGGTCCAGCGGGAGTTCTGGAGACCCAGTACTTC. Translated, it gives CASSLGPAGVLETQYF.

This clonotype has a count of ten or more. V and J are TRBV28 and TRBJ1-5; TRBD1 aligns across 7 bases. Germline CDR1 MDHEN, CDR2 SYDVKM. This CDR3 spans 17 amino acids. Trimming removed 4 bases from V and 0 bases from J; junction bases left unmatched: 9. CDR3 sequence reads: CASSSWTGSYSNQPQHF. CDR3 DNA sequence: TGTGCCAGCAGTTCATGGACAGGCTCTTATAGCAATCAGCCCCAGCATTTT.

This clonotype appeared once. The chain is built from TRBV28 and TRBJ2-7, with TRBD2 matching 8 bases. V trimming: 0 bases; J trimming: 4 bases; junction bases outside the gene matches: 5. Germline values: CDR1 MDHEN, CDR2 SYDVKM. The CDR3 extends over 15 amino acids. The CDR3 bases are TGTGCCAGCAGTTTATGGGGCAGCGGGAGTTACGAGCAGTACTTC. Encoded protein: CASSLWGSGSYEQYF.

In its sample, this clonotype was seen many times. This chain uses TRBV6-2 or TRBV6-3 with TRBJ2-1, with D possibly matching TRBD1 (6 bases). Per the germline V gene, CDR1 is MNHEY and CDR2 is SVGEGT. The V and J ends lost 5 bases and 0 bases respectively, with 14 bases between them. The CDR3 has 16 residues. CDR3 in amino acids: CASSRPDSFSYNEQFF. The CDR3 region has the DNA TGTGCCAGCAGTCGACCGGACAGCTTCTCCTACAATGAGCAGTTCTTC.

Remarks on this clonotype: A read error may account for a junction end that differs from germline. The V call is TRBV4-1, the J call TRBJ1-4; 9 bases map to TRBD1. Germline V gene data show CDR1 as MGHRA and CDR2 as YSYEKL. The CDR3 has 14 amino acids. The CDR3 DNA sequence: TGCGCCAGCGGCCAGACAGGGGGAGGGGAAAAACTGTTTTTT. Protein sequence: CASGQTGGGEKLFF.

This clonotype was picked up many times. The germline gene is not matched at one end of the junction; a read error may be the cause. The chain couples TRBV7-7 to TRBJ2-5; 8 bases are shared with TRBD2. Germline V gene sequence: CDR1 SSHAT, CDR2 FNYEAQ (reference sequence). This CDR3 has 16 amino acids. The CDR3 reads CASSFGGGGTGETQYF. CDR3 DNA sequence: TGTGCTAGCAGCTTTGGGGGCGGGGGGACCGGAGAGACCCAGTACTTC.

The sample holds a few counts of this clonotype. The chain recombines TRBV12-3 or TRBV12-4 with TRBJ2-7; D unclear. CDR3 length: 12 amino acids. Trimming took off 5 bases at V and 5 bases at J, with 10 bases between the two ends. The DNA of the CDR3 is TGTGCCAGCAGTCCGAACACTAACGAGCAGTACTTC. It yields the protein CASSPNTNEQYF.